This T cell receptor (beta chain) derives from a study of graft-versus-host responses after intestinal transplantation. Using immunoSEQ multiplex PCR, the repertoire was profiled, and TCRdb retains in-frame clones only, with some absent. The table has under 25,000 clones, around 33% seen once. By share of the sample, this clone is medium-sized. Germline assignment: CDR1 MNHNY and CDR2 SVGAGI (reference sequence). V lost 6 bases and J lost 12; bases outside the gene matches: 8. CDR3 length: 12 amino acids. This TCR was sampled from a human patient who was an organ donor for intestinal transplantation. The chain links TRBV6-6 to TRBJ2-1; 7 nucleotides match TRBD1. This specimen was alloreactive CD4+ T cells from a mixed lymphocyte reaction culture, taken before transplantation. Stated subset: CFSE-low proliferating T cells sorted from roughly 6-day pre-transplant mixed lymphocyte reaction (GvH or HvG direction). Here the CDR3 reads CASSPGTVGQFF. CDR3 DNA sequence: TGTGCCAGCAGCCCGGGGACAGTGGGGCAGTTCTTC.